Listed below are T cell receptor beta chains from one sample, sequenced in a study of OX40 agonist ivuxolimab in advanced cancers. The method was immunoSEQ multiplex PCR; TCRdb's version includes in-frame clones alone and lacks a portion of them. The sample consists of under 25,000 clones, just under 75% of them appearing once. Source: CD4+ or CD8+ T cells sorted from blood, taken in a trial of the OX40 agonist ivuxolimab. The receptors here all came from an adult with an advanced solid tumor such as melanoma, head and neck, liver or kidney cancer. CDR3s include the opening cysteine and the closing phenylalanine or tryptophan. A D gene is named only where the DNA matches it firmly. The size field is filled for only some rows; it gives once, few, many or a size class.

j_gene	abundance	d_gene	len	v_gene	CDR3aa	CDR3nt
TRBJ2-7	.	.	15	TRBV9	CASSVEEGVSYEQYF	TGTGCCAGCAGCGTAGAGGAGGGAGTCTCCTACGAGCAGTACTTC
TRBJ1-1	.	.	14	TRBV5-8	CASSFGTVNTEAFF	TGTGCCAGCAGCTTTGGGACGGTGAACACTGAAGCTTTCTTT
TRBJ2-1	.	TRBD2	20	TRBV7-8	CASSLEPGLAVPGAYNEQFF	TGTGCCAGCAGCTTAGAGCCGGGACTAGCGGTCCCTGGGGCCTACAATGAGCAGTTCTTC
TRBJ1-2	once	TRBD1	15	TRBV6-9	CASSFKAGGDYGYTF	TGTGCCAGCAGCTTTAAGGCAGGGGGCGACTATGGCTACACCTTC
TRBJ1-1	.	TRBD1	15	TRBV4-3	CASSQPGQGRTEAFF	TGCGCCAGCAGCCAACCCGGACAGGGAAGGACTGAAGCTTTCTTT
TRBJ2-2	.	.	17	TRBV4-3	CASSLGQYGGDTGELFF	TGCGCCAGCAGCCTGGGACAGTATGGAGGGGACACCGGGGAGCTGTTTTTT
TRBJ1-3	.	TRBD1	16	TRBV25-1	CASSEWTGESGNTIYF	TGTGCCAGCAGTGAGTGGACAGGGGAGTCTGGAAACACCATATATTTT
TRBJ2-1	.	.	15	TRBV11-2	CASSLVFLGRNEQFF	TGTGCCAGCAGCTTAGTTTTTCTGGGGCGAAATGAGCAGTTCTTC
TRBJ1-1	.	.	12	TRBV29-1	CSGRRAYTEAFF	TGCAGCGGACGAAGGGCGTACACTGAAGCTTTCTTT
TRBJ2-1	.	.	11	TRBV19	CASTTGDEQFF	TGTGCCAGTACGACGGGGGATGAGCAGTTCTTC
TRBJ1-2	few	.	13	TRBV19	CASSPGPNYGYTF	TGTGCCAGTAGTCCGGGACCTAACTATGGCTACACCTTC
TRBJ2-1	.	.	12	TRBV4-3	CASSQDGGKQFF	TGCGCCAGCAGCCAAGATGGGGGTAAGCAGTTCTTC
TRBJ2-7	.	.	13	TRBV5-4	CASSFVGFYEQYF	TGTGCCAGCAGCTTTGTGGGGTTCTACGAGCAGTACTTC
TRBJ2-7	.	TRBD1	14	TRBV5-1	CASSLDRGTYEQYF	TGCGCCAGCAGCCTGGACAGGGGCACCTACGAGCAGTACTTC
TRBJ2-5	.	.	13	TRBV27	CASSFGGGETQYF	TGTGCCAGCAGTTTTGGGGGCGGGGAGACCCAGTACTTC
TRBJ1-1	.	.	14	TRBV27	CASSFGPFYTEAFF	TGTGCCAGCAGTTTCGGCCCGTTTTACACTGAAGCTTTCTTT
TRBJ2-3	.	.	11	TRBV7-9	CASSLADTQYF	TGTGCCAGCAGCTTAGCAGATACGCAGTATTTT
TRBJ2-1	.	TRBD2	16	TRBV19	CASSILAGGTYNEQFF	TGTGCCAGTAGTATCCTAGCGGGGGGGACCTACAATGAGCAGTTCTTC
TRBJ2-5	.	TRBD1	15	TRBV7-9	CASSLLTGGEETQYF	TGTGCCAGCAGCTTACTGACAGGGGGCGAAGAGACCCAGTACTTC
TRBJ1-1	.	TRBD1	15	TRBV5-4	CASSLLQGAHTEAFF	TGTGCCAGCAGCTTGTTACAGGGGGCGCACACTGAAGCTTTCTTT
TRBJ2-1	.	TRBD1	16	TRBV7-9	CASSFPEGQGRHEQFF	TGTGCCAGCAGCTTCCCGGAAGGACAGGGGAGGCATGAGCAGTTCTTC
TRBJ1-1	.	.	14	TRBV15	CATSRALVNTEAFF	TGTGCCACCAGCAGAGCTCTGGTGAACACTGAAGCTTTCTTT
TRBJ2-7	.	.	15	TRBV18	CASSPPDGPSYEQYF	TGTGCCAGCTCACCACCGGACGGCCCATCCTACGAGCAGTACTTC
TRBJ2-5	.	TRBD1	12	TRBV9	CASRGQEETQYF	TGTGCCAGCAGAGGACAGGAAGAGACCCAGTACTTC
TRBJ1-2	.	.	13	TRBV30	CAWNMDSIGGYTF	TGTGCCTGGAACATGGACAGTATAGGTGGCTACACCTTC
TRBJ2-1	.	TRBD2	19	TRBV7-9	CASTNEAPLWSGRGNEQFF	TGTGCCAGCACCAACGAGGCCCCCCTTTGGAGCGGGAGAGGGAATGAGCAGTTCTTC
TRBJ1-1	.	.	13	TRBV4-3	CASSQGTQAGAFF	TGCGCCAGCAGCCAAGGTACCCAGGCAGGAGCTTTCTTT
TRBJ1-5	.	.	16	TRBV5-6	CASSPGSGYSNQPQHF	TGTGCCAGCAGCCCAGGAAGTGGTTATAGCAATCAGCCCCAGCATTTT
TRBJ1-2	.	.	13	TRBV12-5	CASGLWGDYGYTF	TGTGCTAGTGGTTTATGGGGTGACTATGGCTACACCTTC
TRBJ2-1	few	TRBD1	14	TRBV7-9	CASSAGQGYNEQFF	TGTGCCAGCAGCGCGGGACAGGGGTACAATGAGCAGTTCTTC
TRBJ2-2	.	.	14	TRBV28	CASKVRGDTGELFF	TGTGCCAGCAAGGTCAGGGGAGACACCGGGGAGCTGTTTTTT
TRBJ2-7	.	TRBD1	13	TRBV5-1	CASSLDRGNEQYF	TGCGCCAGCAGCTTAGACAGGGGGAACGAGCAGTACTTC